A selection of T cell receptor beta chains follows, all from one sample in a study of OX40 agonist ivuxolimab in advanced cancers. Sequencing was performed with immunoSEQ multiplex PCR; in TCRdb, only in-frame clones are kept and a portion is missing. This table has 70,000 to 100,000 clones, 84% appearing once. This sample comprised CD4+ or CD8+ T cells sorted from blood, obtained in a trial of the OX40 agonist ivuxolimab. All receptors derive from an adult with an advanced solid tumor such as melanoma, head and neck, liver or kidney cancer. CDR3s include the opening cysteine and the closing phenylalanine or tryptophan. Fields, in order: J gene, D gene, clone size, V gene, CDR3 protein, CDR3 DNA. A D gene is named only where the DNA matches it firmly. Only some rows state a clone size, as once, few, many or a class for expanded clones.

>TRBJ1-5|TRBD1|-|TRBV19
CASRLQGALGQPQHF
TGTGCCAGTAGATTACAGGGGGCGTTGGGGCAGCCCCAGCATTTT
>TRBJ2-5|TRBD1|-|TRBV27
CASSSLGQGAWETQYF
TGTGCCAGCAGTTCACTTGGACAGGGGGCCTGGGAGACCCAGTACTTC
>TRBJ2-1|TRBD2|-|TRBV6-5
CASSSRLAGVYNEQFF
TGTGCCAGCAGTTCCCGGCTAGCGGGTGTTTACAATGAGCAGTTCTTC
>TRBJ2-4|-|few|TRBV5-1
CASSLVGPGEDIQYF
TGCGCCAGCAGCTTGGTCGGACCGGGGGAGGACATTCAGTACTTC
>TRBJ1-2|-|few|TRBV4-3
CASSQGRQTNYGYTF
TGCGCCAGCAGCCAAGGGCGACAGACGAACTATGGCTACACCTTC
>TRBJ2-2|-|-|TRBV15
CATLKQNTGELFF
TGTGCCACCCTCAAACAGAACACCGGGGAGCTGTTTTTT
>TRBJ2-1|TRBD2|once|TRBV9
CASSAGTSANNEQFF
TGTGCCAGCAGCGCGGGGACTAGTGCCAACAATGAGCAGTTCTTC
>TRBJ1-1|TRBD1|-|TRBV4-3
CASSQDRGQRSEAFF
TGCGCCAGCAGCCAAGATAGGGGACAGCGCTCTGAAGCTTTCTTT
>TRBJ2-2|-|-|TRBV6-5
CAAKGEYTGELFF
TGTGCCGCCAAGGGGGAGTACACCGGGGAGCTGTTTTTT
>TRBJ2-7|-|-|TRBV5-7
CASSVTGQTYEQYF
TGTGCCAGCAGCGTCACCGGACAGACTTACGAGCAGTACTTC
>TRBJ1-1|-|-|TRBV19
CASTPRDAGTEAFF
TGTGCCAGTACCCCCCGGGACGCGGGCACTGAAGCTTTCTTT
>TRBJ2-1|TRBD1|-|TRBV9
CASSPTGGSYNEQFF
TGTGCCAGCAGCCCGACAGGGGGCTCCTACAATGAGCAGTTCTTC
>TRBJ1-4|-|-|TRBV6-1
CASWRGLTFNEKLFF
TGTGCCAGCTGGAGGGGCCTCACCTTTAATGAAAAACTGTTTTTT
>TRBJ2-2|TRBD1|-|TRBV19
CASSVGQANTGELFF
TGTGCCAGTAGTGTCGGACAGGCGAACACCGGGGAGCTGTTTTTT
>TRBJ1-4|TRBD1|-|TRBV25-1
CASSGGQGVRVTNEKLFF
TGTGCCAGCAGTGGCGGACAGGGGGTTAGAGTAACTAATGAAAAACTGTTTTTT
>TRBJ1-3|-|-|TRBV7-3
CASSLEEGGNTIYF
TGTGCCAGCAGCTTAGAGGAAGGGGGAAACACCATATATTTT
>TRBJ1-2|-|-|TRBV21-1
CASSPRQGARNYGYTF
TGTGCCAGCAGCCCGAGACAGGGGGCAAGAAACTATGGCTACACCTTC
>TRBJ1-5|-|-|TRBV6-5
CASSLPNQPQHF
TGTGCCAGCAGTCTACCCAATCAGCCCCAGCATTTT
>TRBJ1-4|TRBD1|-|TRBV11-2
CASSFGQGATNEKLFF
TGTGCCAGCAGCTTCGGACAGGGGGCAACTAATGAAAAACTGTTTTTT
>TRBJ2-7|-|-|TRBV29-1
CSAARDASYEQYF
TGCAGCGCCGCCCGGGACGCGTCCTACGAGCAGTACTTC
>TRBJ2-2|TRBD1|-|TRBV6-5
CASTQGTGELFF
TGTGCCAGCACACAGGGGACCGGGGAGCTGTTTTTT
>TRBJ2-2|-|-|TRBV6-1
CASSPSLGELFF
TGTGCCAGCAGTCCAAGTCTAGGGGAGCTGTTTTTT
>TRBJ1-2|TRBD1|-|TRBV18
CASSPQGGGYTF
TGTGCCAGCTCACCCCAGGGGGGAGGCTACACCTTC
>TRBJ2-2|-|-|TRBV2
CASGEISTGELFF
TGTGCCAGCGGGGAAATCAGCACCGGGGAGCTGTTTTTT
>TRBJ2-5|TRBD2|-|TRBV7-2
CASSRGTMSETQYF
TGTGCCAGCAGCCGCGGGACTATGTCCGAGACCCAGTACTTC
>TRBJ1-2|TRBD1|few|TRBV12-5
CASGLEQGPYGYTF
TGTGCTAGTGGTTTGGAACAGGGGCCCTATGGCTACACCTTC
>TRBJ1-2|-|-|TRBV19
CASSIQGRGYGYTF
TGTGCCAGTAGTATCCAGGGAAGAGGCTATGGCTACACCTTC
>TRBJ2-3|-|-|TRBV14
CASSQVGAGGIGGAQYF
TGTGCCAGCAGCCAAGTGGGAGCCGGGGGAATAGGAGGCGCGCAGTATTTT
>TRBJ2-5|-|-|TRBV9
CASSPSGAQETQYF
TGTGCCAGCAGCCCGTCGGGAGCCCAAGAGACCCAGTACTTC
>TRBJ1-1|-|few|TRBV19
CASSISGVNTEAFF
TGTGCCAGTAGTATTTCAGGGGTGAACACTGAAGCTTTCTTT
>TRBJ2-3|TRBD2|-|TRBV19
CASSRKRGGRDTQYF
TGTGCCAGTAGTAGAAAGCGGGGGGGCCGTGATACGCAGTATTTT
>TRBJ2-5|TRBD1|-|TRBV25-1
CASSGTLGTAQETQYF
TGTGCCAGCAGTGGGACACTAGGGACAGCGCAAGAGACCCAGTACTTC
>TRBJ2-6|-|-|TRBV18
CASSQLDPSSGANVLTF
TGTGCCAGCTCGCAATTGGATCCGAGCTCTGGGGCCAACGTCCTGACTTTC
>TRBJ1-4|TRBD1|-|TRBV11-2
CASSLRQGARGEKLFF
TGTGCCAGCAGCTTACGACAGGGGGCGCGGGGTGAAAAACTGTTTTTT
>TRBJ1-1|-|-|TRBV21-1
CASSTKDTNTEAFF
TGTGCCAGCAGCACCAAGGACACGAACACTGAAGCTTTCTTT
>TRBJ2-1|TRBD2|-|TRBV7-3
CASSLGLAGVNEQFF
TGTGCCAGCAGCCTGGGACTAGCGGGGGTCAATGAGCAGTTCTTC
>TRBJ1-2|-|few|TRBV18
CASSPNPGDGYTF
TGTGCCAGCTCACCAAATCCAGGGGATGGCTACACCTTC
>TRBJ2-2|-|-|TRBV10-1
CASRTQSNTGELFF
TGCGCCAGCAGGACACAGTCGAACACCGGGGAGCTGTTTTTT
>TRBJ2-5|-|once|TRBV7-2
CASSFQETQYF
TGTGCCAGCAGCTTCCAAGAGACCCAGTACTTC
>TRBJ1-1|-|once|TRBV7-9
CASSLDGQTNTEAFF
TGTGCCAGCAGCTTAGATGGCCAGACGAACACTGAAGCTTTCTTT
>TRBJ2-3|TRBD1|-|TRBV5-1
CASRDSDTDTQYF
TGCGCCAGCCGGGACAGCGACACAGATACGCAGTATTTT
>TRBJ2-3|TRBD2|-|TRBV18
CASSPGTSGGLRTDTQYF
TGTGCCAGCTCACCGGGGACTAGCGGGGGCCTGAGGACAGATACGCAGTATTTT
>TRBJ2-2|-|-|TRBV4-3
CASSQGQVTGELFF
TGCGCCAGCAGCCAAGGACAGGTCACCGGGGAGCTGTTTTTT
>TRBJ1-1|-|-|TRBV7-3
CASKSGQGGTEAFF
TGTGCCAGCAAGTCAGGGCAGGGTGGGACTGAAGCTTTCTTT
>TRBJ1-6|TRBD1|-|TRBV29-1
CSVRDSNSPLHF
TGCAGCGTCCGGGACAGCAATTCACCCCTCCACTTT
>TRBJ2-6|TRBD1|-|TRBV9
CASSGGQGVAGANVLTF
TGTGCCAGCAGTGGCGGACAGGGGGTAGCTGGGGCCAACGTCCTGACTTTC
>TRBJ2-2|-|-|TRBV7-2
CASSSYGELFF
TGTGCCAGCAGCTCCTACGGGGAGCTGTTTTTT
>TRBJ1-3|-|few|TRBV18
CASSPPQGYSGNTIYF
TGTGCCAGCTCACCACCGCAGGGTTACTCTGGAAACACCATATATTTT